The sequence of this TCR beta chain was determined in a study of T cell responses to AZD1222 COVID-19 vaccine. A word on this clone: As yet, its antigen is unknown.

Regarding the study as a whole: Clonal diversity may have been underestimated in mostly white British donors.

Sequencing used immunoSEQ multiplex PCR; TCRdb keeps in-frame clones, though not all of them. The table has 90,000 to 120,000 clones, approximately 89% seen once. Per the germline V gene, CDR1 is SNHLY and CDR2 is FYNNEI. CDR3 length: 14 amino acids. The V gene lost 0 bases and the J gene lost 8 bases, with 13 bases spanning the gap. Material: peripheral blood, obtained on day 0 of AZD1222 vaccination. The rearrangement uses TRBV2 and TRBJ1-2; possible D gene TRBD1, 5 bases. The receptor's source is an adult in good health. The CDR3 DNA follows: TGTGCCAGCAGTGAAGCAGCCGGGGCGTGGGGCTACACCTTC. Translation: CASSEAAGAWGYTF.